A single sample gave rise to the 21 T cell receptor beta chains below, sequenced in a study of lung T cells in sarcoidosis with Löfgren's syndrome. TCRdb called the reads again in MiXCR, with one record for every CDR3 protein. In the table there are more than 50,000 distinct CDR3 sequences, 20% to 25% of which are singletons. The material sequenced was CD4+ T cells from PBMCs. These receptors came from a human donor with sarcoidosis (Löfgren's syndrome or another form), or a control subject (not recorded which).

In its sample, this clonotype was seen many times. The V gene is TRBV6-1, the J gene TRBJ2-3; D remains unclear. With 1 base removed from V and 3 bases from J, the gap between germline ends came to 11 bases. The CDR3 spans 15 residues. Germline V CDR1 and CDR2: MNHNS, SASEGT. The CDR3 DNA sequence: TGTGCCAGCAGTGAAGTCGGTTTTGGGACAGATACGCAGTATTTT. Translated: CASSEVGFGTDTQYF.

As for this clonotype: A junction boundary mismatches the germline segment, possibly from a read error. This rearrangement joins TRBV19 to TRBJ1-2, with D unresolved. Germline-derived CDR1 and CDR2 are LNHDA and SQIVND (reference sequence). This CDR3 is 15 amino acids long. The CDR3: CASSVGRRANYGYTF. The CDR3 nucleotides are TGCGCCAGTAGTGTCGGACGGCGAGCTAACTATGGCTACACCTTC.

The chain recombines TRBV2 with TRBJ2-2; D is perhaps TRBD1 (5 bases). The CDR3 is made up of 15 amino acids. The germline gives CDR1 SNHLY, CDR2 FYNNEI. Trimming stripped 7 bases from V and 2 bases from J, with 14 bases between. For the CDR3, the DNA is TGTGCCAGCATAGGGGTTCTTGGCAACACCGGGGAGCTGTTTTTT. Translation gives CASIGVLGNTGELFF.

This chain links TRBV3-1 with TRBJ1-1; D perhaps matches TRBD1 (6 bases). Between the trimmed V and J ends, which lost 8 bases and 9 bases, there was a span of 13 bases. From germline, CDR1 is LGHDT and CDR2 YNNKEL (reference sequence). The CDR3 totals 11 residues. This CDR3 reads CASGGDTQAFF. CDR3 coding DNA: TGTGCCAGCGGAGGGGACACCCAAGCTTTCTTT.

Concerning this clonotype itself: The CDR3 ends on some other residue instead of the conserved phenylalanine or tryptophan, so this is likely a read error. The chain joins TRBV10-3 to TRBJ1-1; a possible D gene is TRBD1 (5 bases). CDR1 is ENHRY and CDR2 is SYGVKD in the germline V gene. V was cut by 6 bases and J by 0 bases, with 8 bases left in between. The CDR3 runs 13 residues. CDR3 loop: CAISGGVNTEAFL. In nucleotides, the CDR3 is TGTGCCATCAGCGGAGGGGTGAACACTGAAGCTTTCCTT.

This clonotype was counted only a few times. The chain employs TRBV5-5 and TRBJ1-4, with D perhaps matching TRBD1 (5 bases). With 4 bases removed from V and 8 bases from J, the gap between germline ends came to 18 bases. This CDR3 contains 15 residues. Germline CDR1 is SGHKS and CDR2 is YYEKEE (reference sequence). For the CDR3, the DNA is TGTGCCAGCAGCCTTACTCCGAGGAGACAGGAAAAACTGTTTTTT. Translated: CASSLTPRRQEKLFF.

This clonotype was counted at least ten times. The chain recombines TRBV6-1 with TRBJ2-3; D assignment may be TRBD1 or TRBD2 (5 bases each). Trimming removed 5 bases from V and 0 bases from J, with 12 bases in between. The CDR3 runs to 15 residues. The germline CDR1 and CDR2 sequences are MNHNS and SASEGT. The CDR3 DNA reads TGTGCCAGCAGTAAAGGGACGGGGAGCACAGATACGCAGTATTTT. As protein: CASSKGTGSTDTQYF.

The chain couples TRBV30 to TRBJ1-5; the D is unclear. This CDR3 has 13 amino acids. Trimming took 5 bases from V and 5 from J, leaving 13 bases between them. From germline, CDR1 is GTSNPN and CDR2 SVGIG (reference sequence). CDR3 in amino acids: CAWASGSHQPQHF. The CDR3 bases are TGTGCCTGGGCTTCGGGTTCCCATCAGCCCCAGCATTTT.

This clonotype was recorded many times. This sequence joins TRBV6-1 and TRBJ2-1; D is possibly TRBD2 (5 bases). The CDR3 has 13 residues. The ends were cut back, 6 bases at V and 8 bases at J, with 14 bases in the middle. The germline V gene encodes CDR1 MNHNS and CDR2 SASEGT. The CDR3 here is CASRPIPRDEQFF. CDR3 sequence (DNA): TGTGCCAGCAGACCCATTCCGAGGGATGAGCAGTTCTTC.

The V gene is TRBV7-2, the J gene TRBJ1-4; no firm D call. The CDR3 is 14 residues long. V lost 3 bases, J lost 5 bases, and 10 bases lay in between. CDR1 is SGHTA, CDR2 FQGNSA, per germline. The CDR3 protein is CASSFGTFNEKLFF. The CDR3 DNA sequence: TGTGCCAGCAGCTTCGGAACCTTCAATGAAAAACTGTTTTTT.

This clonotype was observed many times. The V and J genes are TRBV7-2 and TRBJ1-3; D possibly corresponds to TRBD1 (6 bases). CDR1 and CDR2 (germline): SGHTA, FQGNSA. V lost 3 bases and J lost 2, with 14 bases in between. The CDR3 contains 16 residues. CDR3 residues: CASSLRGQKTGNTIYF. The CDR3 DNA follows: TGTGCCAGCAGCTTGCGGGGGCAGAAGACTGGAAACACCATATATTTT.

This clonotype has a count of ten or more. The chain combines TRBV28 with TRBJ1-1; 8 nucleotides line up with TRBD1. CDR1 is MDHEN and CDR2 is SYDVKM in the germline V gene. The CDR3 length is 15 residues. The V and J ends lost 7 bases and 7 bases, in that order; junction bases with no gene match: 14. The CDR3 region is CASTPSDRGGIEAFF. The CDR3 coding sequence is TGTGCCAGCACCCCCAGCGACAGGGGCGGCATTGAAGCTTTCTTT.

Notes on this clonotype: It may be a read error: a sequence one base away is much more abundant. V is TRBV20-1 and J is TRBJ2-1; 10 bases are a match to TRBD1. The germline V gene encodes CDR1 DFQATT and CDR2 SNEGSKA (reference sequence). CDR3 size: 15 residues. The CDR3 loop is CIARRDRGWYNEQFF. DNA for the CDR3: TGCATTGCTAGACGGGACAGGGGATGGTACAATGAGCAGTTCTTC.

This clonotype was seen at least ten times. This chain joins TRBV6-1 and TRBJ1-1; a possible D gene is TRBD1 (5 bases). Trimming cost V 6 bases and J 0 bases, with 8 bases left between them. The CDR3 is made up of 13 amino acids. Germline CDR1 and CDR2: MNHNS and SASEGT. The CDR3: CASRSTVNTEAFF. The CDR3, as DNA: TGTGCCAGCAGGTCGACAGTGAACACTGAAGCTTTCTTT.

In its sample, this clonotype was seen once. This may stem from a read error, because a much larger clone lies one nucleotide away. The chain recombines TRBV18 with TRBJ2-5, with TRBD2 as a possible D gene (5 bases). Germline V gene data show CDR1 as KGHSH and CDR2 as LQKENI. The CDR3 sequence is 14 residues long. The CDR3 nucleotides are TGTGCCAGCTCGGACCGGAGAGGGCAAGAGACCCGGTACTTC. Protein product: CASSDRRGQETRYF. Full variable domain (remainder filled in from reference TRBV18 and TRBJ2-5): NAGVMQNPRHLVRRRGQEARLRCSPMKGHSHVYWYRQLPEEGLKFMVYLQKENIIDESGMPKERFSAEFPKEGPSILRIQQVVRGDSAAYFCASSDRRGQETRYFGPGTRLLVL.

About this clonotype itself: A much larger clone lies one base from this, so it may be a read error. The chain joins TRBV27 to TRBJ2-5; the D gene could be TRBD1 or TRBD2 (5 bases each). Germline V lookup: CDR1 MNHEY, CDR2 SMNVEV (reference sequence). The CDR3 runs 15 residues. CDR3: CANSLGRLGQETQYF. The CDR3 DNA is TGTGCCAACAGTCTGGGACGTCTAGGTCAAGAGACCCAGTACTTC.

This clonotype was picked up many times. This sequence joins TRBV20-1 and TRBJ1-1; D is ambiguous. The CDR3 extends over 13 amino acids. Trimming stripped 5 bases from V and 6 bases from J, with 16 bases between. Germline assignment: CDR1 DFQATT and CDR2 SNEGSKA (reference sequence). CDR3 nucleotides: TGCAGTGCTGGCTCCGAGGCAAGGGCTGAAGCTTTCTTT. This gives the protein CSAGSEARAEAFF.

The J gene is TRBJ1-5, the V gene TRBV27; D is ambiguous. The CDR3 is made up of 15 amino acids. From germline, CDR1 is MNHEY and CDR2 SMNVEV (reference sequence). Trimming cost V 0 bases and J 10 bases, with 16 bases left between them. CDR3 sequence: CASSLSALWGTPQHF. The CDR3, as DNA: TGTGCCAGCAGTTTATCGGCTTTATGGGGTACACCCCAGCATTTT.

This clonotype was picked up a small number of times. CDR3 residues: CATRGQGAYEQYF. Written as DNA, the CDR3 is TGTGCCACCCGGGGACAGGGGGCCTACGAGCAGTACTTC. The chain links TRBV11-2 to TRBJ2-7, with 11 bases aligning to TRBD1. The ends lost 10 bases at V and 2 bases at J; junction bases unmatched: 4. Germline V gene lookup returns CDR1 SGHAT and CDR2 FQNNGV. This CDR3 is built from 13 residues.

This clonotype was found many times. The chain carries TRBV2 and TRBJ1-2, with a tentative D call TRBD1 (5 bases). CDR1 is SNHLY and CDR2 is FYNNEI in the germline V gene. V was shortened by 0 bases and J by 4 bases, with 12 bases between the two germline ends. This CDR3 contains 15 residues. The CDR3 loop reads CASSEAGDGPYGYTF. The CDR3 DNA is TGTGCCAGCAGTGAAGCCGGGGACGGACCCTATGGCTACACCTTC.

Comments on this clonotype: The junction departs from germline at one end; a sequencing error may be responsible. The chain employs TRBV10-3 and TRBJ1-2; D ambiguous. The CDR3 contains 14 residues. Per the germline V gene, CDR1 is ENHRY and CDR2 is SYGVKD. This CDR3 reads CAIGAGTANFGYTF. The CDR3 bases are TGTGCCATCGGCGCAGGAACCGCTAACTTTGGCTACACCTTC.